The 18 T cell receptor beta chains below come from one sample, sequenced in a study of T cells after posttransplantation cyclophosphamide. Some clones are missing from TCRdb's copy, which holds only in-frame ones; the method was immunoSEQ multiplex PCR. Listed for the sample are tens of thousands of clones, none seen a single time. Sequences were obtained from PBMCs. These receptors all come from an older woman in good health, CMV-negative, and a related stem cell transplant donor.

The chain recombines TRBV28 with TRBJ2-5; 9 bases map to TRBD2. The CDR3 runs 16 residues. Germline V gene lookup returns CDR1 MDHEN and CDR2 SYDVKM. J lost 5 bases, V lost 3 bases, and 10 bases had no gene match. This CDR3 reads CASSFGASGITETQYF. Written as DNA, the CDR3 is TGTGCCAGCAGTTTTGGCGCTAGCGGGATAACGGAGACCCAGTACTTC.

This clone was seen ten or more times. The rearrangement joins TRBV12-3 or TRBV12-4 to TRBJ1-1; 10 nucleotides match TRBD1. The junction had 4 bases not matched to a gene; V was cut back by 3 bases and J by 3 bases. The CDR3 contains 15 residues. The CDR3 DNA reads as TGTGCCAGCAGTTTCTGGACAGGGGGGTACACTGAAGCTTTCTTT. Encoded protein: CASSFWTGGYTEAFF.

The rearrangement joins TRBV7-3 to TRBJ1-2; a possible D gene is TRBD1 (6 bases). Trimming stripped 5 bases from V and 6 bases from J, with 25 bases between. The germline CDR1 and CDR2 sequences are SGHTA and FQGTGA. The CDR3 extends over 17 amino acids. This chain's CDR3 is CASSVNREHTNTDGYTF. The CDR3 coding sequence is TGTGCCAGCAGCGTAAACAGGGAACATACTAACACAGATGGCTACACCTTC.

Many counts were recorded for this clone. The gene calls are TRBV11-2 and TRBJ2-5; TRBD2 aligns across 7 bases. The CDR3 runs to 15 residues. J gave up 4 bases and V 2 bases, and 7 bases lay outside the gene matches. Germline lookup yields CDR1 SGHAT and CDR2 FQNNGV. CDR3: CASSLRLAGRETQYF. The CDR3 coding sequence is TGTGCCAGCAGCTTACGACTAGCAGGGCGAGAGACCCAGTACTTC.

V is TRBV7-9 and J is TRBJ2-5; no firm D call. With 2 bases removed from V and 3 bases from J, the gap between germline ends came to 10 bases. The CDR3 consists of 14 residues. Germline V lookup: CDR1 SEHNR, CDR2 FQNEAQ (reference sequence). The CDR3 DNA follows: TGTGCCAGCAGCTTACAAGGGCTCGAAGAGACCCAGTACTTC. Protein: CASSLQGLEETQYF.

This clone showed up many times. The chain carries TRBV27 and TRBJ2-2, with a tentative D call TRBD2 (6 bases). Germline V lookup: CDR1 MNHEY, CDR2 SMNVEV (reference sequence). This CDR3 region has 15 residues. V was shortened by 6 bases and J by 1 base, with 12 bases between the two germline ends. The CDR3 reads CASRGLRLNTGELFF. Written as DNA, the CDR3 is TGTGCCAGCAGGGGACTGCGATTGAACACCGGGGAGCTGTTTTTT.

In its sample, this clone was seen a few times. Other DNA sequences in the same sample also yield this CDR3. The chain is built from TRBV5-1 and TRBJ2-7, with TRBD1 identical over 11 bases. Germline-derived CDR1 and CDR2 are SGHRS and YFSETQ. The trim removed 2 bases at V and 4 bases at J, leaving 2 bases unmatched. The CDR3 loop spans 14 amino acids. This chain's CDR3 is CASSLGQGAYEQYF. The CDR3 DNA reads as TGCGCCAGCAGCTTAGGACAGGGGGCGTACGAGCAGTACTTC. The full variable domain, in which reference TRBV5-1 and TRBJ2-7 provide the parts outside the CDR3, is KAGVTQTPRYLIKTRGQQVTLSCSPISGHRSVSWYQQTPGQGLQFLFEYFSETQRNKGNFPGRFSGRQFSNSRSEMNVSTLELGDSALYLCASSLGQGAYEQYFGPGTRLTVT.

The CDR3 nucleotides are TGTGCCTGTACCCAGTCCTATGGCTACACCTTC. It is translated as CACTQSYGYTF. The chain is built from TRBV30 and TRBJ1-2, with no clear D. V was trimmed by 6 bases and J by 4 bases, leaving 9 bases between them. Germline loops: CDR1 GTSNPN, CDR2 SVGIG (reference sequence). This CDR3 has 11 amino acids.

This clone was seen repeatedly, ten times or more. The J gene is TRBJ2-6, the V gene TRBV6-6; the D is unclear. The CDR3 sequence is 13 residues long. In germline, CDR1 is MNHNY, CDR2 SVGAGI (reference sequence). The V gene lost 8 bases and the J gene lost 2 bases, with 7 bases spanning the gap. For the CDR3, the DNA is TGTGCCAGCTTCATTGCTGGGGCCAACGTCCTGACTTTC. It yields the protein CASFIAGANVLTF.

Many counts were recorded for this clone. The chain employs TRBV10-3 and TRBJ1-1, with D tentatively TRBD1 (6 bases). CDR3 length: 15 residues. In germline, CDR1 is ENHRY, CDR2 SYGVKD. V lost 11 bases to trimming and J lost 0 bases, with 19 bases between them. Written as DNA, the CDR3 is TGTGCCTCCCGGACAGAACCTGAGTTGAACACTGAAGCTTTCTTT. This gives the protein CASRTEPELNTEAFF.

The sample holds a few counts of this clone. The rearrangement links TRBV13 to TRBJ2-5; the match to TRBD2 covers 14 bases. Germline V gives CDR1 PRHDT, CDR2 FYEKMQ (reference sequence). V gave up 3 bases and J gave up 5 bases; unmatched junction bases: 11. This CDR3 contains 18 residues. The CDR3 DNA sequence: TGTGCCAGCAGCTTCCGCCTGGGACTAGCGGGGGTGACGGAGACCCAGTACTTC. Translated: CASSFRLGLAGVTETQYF.

The table lists this clone with a few counts. The rearrangement uses TRBV5-6 and TRBJ1-1; TRBD1 aligns across 10 bases. With V trimmed by 4 bases and J by 0 bases, 12 bases remained unmatched. CDR1 and CDR2 (germline): SGHDT, YYEEEE. The CDR3 length is 18 residues. DNA for the CDR3: TGTGCCAGCAGCAGAGACAGGGGGCAAGTTTGGATGAACACTGAAGCTTTCTTT. Protein product: CASSRDRGQVWMNTEAFF.

The table lists this clone with a few counts. The V call is TRBV6-6, the J call TRBJ2-5, with 12 bases identical to TRBD2. J gave up 2 bases and V 0 bases, and 1 base lay outside the gene matches. Germline V gene data show CDR1 as MNHNY and CDR2 as SVGAGI (reference sequence). The CDR3 has 16 amino acids. This CDR3 is CASSYSLAGGQETQYF. The CDR3, as DNA: TGTGCCAGCAGTTACTCGCTAGCGGGGGGGCAAGAGACCCAGTACTTC.

This clone was seen many times. The J gene is TRBJ2-5, the V gene TRBV4-1; 9 bases align to TRBD1. Per germline, CDR1 MGHRA and CDR2 YSYEKL. This CDR3 is 16 amino acids long. Trimming took 4 bases from V and 5 from J; bases not matched to a gene: 11. CDR3 amino acids: CASSRGQGLNGETQYF. CDR3 nucleotide sequence: TGCGCCAGCAGCCGCGGACAGGGGTTAAACGGGGAGACCCAGTACTTC.

This clone was observed many times. The chain uses TRBV5-6 and TRBJ2-7; D not resolved. CDR3 length: 15 residues. Germline lookup yields CDR1 SGHDT and CDR2 YYEEEE. V was clipped by 4 bases and J by 2 bases, with 16 bases between them. This CDR3 reads CASSLRLRSTYEQYF. CDR3 coding DNA: TGTGCCAGCAGCCTGCGTCTCAGGAGTACCTACGAGCAGTACTTC.

There are many counts of this clone. The V and J genes are TRBV12-3 or TRBV12-4 and TRBJ1-1; TRBD1 is a possible D gene (5 bases). The ends were cut back, 6 bases at V and 1 base at J, with 9 bases in the middle. The CDR3 is 13 residues long. The CDR3 region is CASRSDTNTEAFF. The CDR3 region has the DNA TGTGCCAGCAGATCGGACACGAACACTGAAGCTTTCTTT.

This clone was counted many times. The V gene is TRBV10-1, the J gene TRBJ2-1; the D is unclear. The CDR3 length is 14 residues. V lost 5 bases and J lost 2, with 10 bases in between. In germline, CDR1 is WNHNN, CDR2 SYGVQD (reference sequence). The CDR3 DNA is TGCGCCAGCAGTTTCACAGCCGCCTACAATGAGCAGTTCTTC. It translates to CASSFTAAYNEQFF.

This clone has at least ten counts. The rearrangement uses TRBV2 and TRBJ1-5; maybe TRBD1 (5 bases). Germline V gives CDR1 SNHLY, CDR2 FYNNEI. The length of the CDR3 is 12 residues. Trimming removed 8 bases at V and 4 bases at J, with 9 bases between. CDR3 in amino acids: CASHGTNQPQHF. Written as DNA, the CDR3 is TGTGCCAGCCACGGGACTAATCAGCCCCAGCATTTT. Drawing the rest from reference TRBV2 and TRBJ1-5, the complete variable domain is EPEVTQTPSHQVTQMGQEVILRCVPISNHLYFYWYRQILGQKVEFLVSFYNNEISEKSEIFDDQFSVERPDGSNFTLKIRSTKLEDSAMYFCASHGTNQPQHFGDGTRLSIL.